A single sample gave rise to the 14 T cell receptor beta chains below, sequenced in a study of brain T cells in children with intractable seizures. The time point denotes: blood from clinic visit 5 months post-surgery; TSC patient then seizure free. Method: immunoSEQ multiplex PCR; TCRdb's copy keeps in-frame clones and lacks some. Among about 340,000 clones, over 85% were seen once, and the ten largest hold 4.5% to 7%. The sequenced sample was peripheral blood, obtained 5 to 6 months after surgery. The receptors originated from a boy in the first two years of life with tuberous sclerosis and intractable seizures.

This chain uses TRBV6-6 with TRBJ1-1; the D gene is possibly TRBD1 (5 bases). There are 15 residues in the CDR3. Trimming removed 2 bases at V and 6 bases at J, with 16 bases between. CDR1 is MNHNY, CDR2 SVGAGI, per germline (reference sequence). CDR3 sequence reads: CASSYEQIGAAEAFF. The CDR3 coding sequence is TGTGCCAGCAGTTACGAGCAGATCGGGGCCGCTGAAGCTTTCTTT.

The chain couples TRBV4-2 to TRBJ1-2; no reliable D call. Between the trimmed V and J ends, which lost 0 bases and 4 bases, there was a span of 6 bases. The CDR3 is 13 amino acids. The germline gives CDR1 LGHNA, CDR2 YNFKEQ. The CDR3 sequence: CASSQERLYGYTF. The CDR3 DNA reads TGTGCCAGCAGCCAAGAAAGGCTCTATGGCTACACCTTC.

This chain connects TRBV11-2 to TRBJ2-1; TRBD1 aligns across 9 bases. Germline CDR1 reads SGHAT; CDR2 reads FQNNGV. The CDR3 runs to 14 residues. Losses at the gene ends were 5 bases for V and 2 bases for J; bases not matched to a gene: 1. The chain's CDR3 is CASSRDRAYNEQFF. The CDR3 DNA reads as TGTGCCAGCAGCCGGGACAGGGCCTACAATGAGCAGTTCTTC.

This chain links TRBV6-2 or TRBV6-3 with TRBJ2-3, with TRBD2 as a possible D gene (5 bases). CDR1 MNHEY and CDR2 SVGEGT come from the germline V gene. CDR3 length: 13 residues. Trimming pared 4 bases from V and 4 bases from J, leaving 9 bases between. This chain's CDR3 is CASSSLAADTQYF. The CDR3 bases are TGTGCCAGCAGTTCCCTAGCAGCAGATACGCAGTATTTT.

DNA of the CDR3: TGTGCCAGCAGCTTAGAGTCAGGTCCGTCCTACGAGCAGTACTTC. Translating gives CASSLESGPSYEQYF. The chain uses TRBV11-3 and TRBJ2-7; D unclear. Germline V lookup: CDR1 SGHNT, CDR2 YENEEA. The V gene lost 0 bases and the J gene lost 1 base, with 10 bases spanning the gap. The CDR3 sequence is 15 residues long.

The chain employs TRBV7-2 and TRBJ1-2; weak D call: TRBD1 (6 bases). Per germline, CDR1 SGHTA and CDR2 FQGNSA. Trimming pared 6 bases from V and 6 bases from J, leaving 20 bases between. CDR3 length: 15 amino acids. CDR3 residues: CASSPAKAGVHGYTF. Written as DNA, the CDR3 is TGTGCCAGCAGTCCTGCAAAAGCAGGGGTACATGGCTACACCTTC.

The rearrangement joins TRBV2 to TRBJ2-7; the D call may be TRBD1 or TRBD2 (6 bases each). The germline CDR1 and CDR2 sequences are SNHLY and FYNNEI. The CDR3 covers 16 residues. V was trimmed by 3 bases and J by 0 bases, leaving 15 bases between them. CDR3: CASSDVGGTTSYEQYF. The DNA of the CDR3 is TGTGCCAGCAGTGATGTGGGCGGGACAACCTCCTACGAGCAGTACTTC.

The CDR3, as DNA: TGTGCCAGCAGCCGACAGTCACCCGTCAATGAAAAACTGTTTTTT. Translating gives CASSRQSPVNEKLFF. The chain has TRBV3-1 (or the pseudogene TRBV3-2) and TRBJ1-4; TRBD1 is a possible D gene (5 bases). Germline-derived CDR1 and CDR2 are LGHDT and YNNKEL (reference sequence). Trimming cost V 4 bases and J 5 bases, with 14 bases left between them. The CDR3 extends over 15 amino acids.

The chain couples TRBV6-1 to TRBJ2-1, with TRBD2 matching 7 bases. The CDR3 is made up of 15 amino acids. Germline V gene data show CDR1 as MNHNS and CDR2 as SASEGT. V trimming: 2 bases; J trimming: 10 bases; junction bases outside the gene matches: 11. CDR3 protein: CASSESSGELWEQFF. CDR3 bases: TGTGCCAGCAGTGAATCTAGCGGAGAGCTTTGGGAGCAGTTCTTC.

The rearrangement uses TRBV3-1 (or the pseudogene TRBV3-2) and TRBJ2-2; 7 bases fit TRBD1. Germline V lookup: CDR1 LGHDT, CDR2 YNNKEL (reference sequence). The CDR3 sequence is 15 residues long. After removal of 2 bases from V and 4 bases from J, the junction contained 4 bases not matched to a gene. For the CDR3, the DNA is TGTGCCAGCAGCCAACCGACAGGGTCCACCGGGGAGCTGTTTTTT. This translates into CASSQPTGSTGELFF.

This clone was detected only once. The chain joins TRBV7-9 to TRBJ2-2, with D unclear. Trimming removed 5 bases from V and 3 bases from J, with 16 bases in between. The CDR3 has 16 amino acids. Germline CDR1 and CDR2: SEHNR and FQNEAQ (reference sequence). CDR3 nucleotide sequence: TGTGCCAGCAGCCCGCGGCGACCTATGTACACCGGGGAGCTGTTTTTT. Amino acids: CASSPRRPMYTGELFF.

The CDR3 is CAISRGGPHTSETQYF. The CDR3 DNA reads TGTGCCATCAGCCGCGGTGGCCCACACACCTCAGAGACCCAGTACTTC. The V and J genes are TRBV10-3 and TRBJ2-5; no firm D call. V was trimmed by 6 bases and J by 4 bases, leaving 21 bases between them. The CDR3 contains 16 residues. Per germline, CDR1 ENHRY and CDR2 SYGVKD.

This chain connects TRBV24-1 to TRBJ1-6; 9 bases agree with TRBD1. Germline values: CDR1 KGHDR, CDR2 SFDVKD. The length of the CDR3 is 14 residues. V lost 4 bases to trimming and J lost 12 bases; unmatched junction nucleotides: 6. The CDR3 spells CATSERTGDLPLHF. As DNA, the CDR3 is TGTGCCACCAGTGAGCGGACAGGGGATTTACCCCTCCACTTT.

V usage is TRBV6-2 or TRBV6-3 and J usage is TRBJ2-3; 10 bases align to TRBD1. J lost 2 bases, V lost 2 bases, and 4 bases had no gene match. This CDR3 contains 16 residues. Germline V lookup: CDR1 MNHEY, CDR2 SVGEGT. CDR3 amino acids: CASSYDRGPFTDTQYF. The CDR3 coding sequence is TGTGCCAGCAGTTACGACAGGGGGCCGTTCACAGATACGCAGTATTTT.